The rows below give T cell receptor beta chains drawn from one sample of a study of blood T cell repertoires in COVID-19. The assay was immunoSEQ multiplex PCR, and TCRdb's table has in-frame clones only and misses some. The sample lists over 55,000 clones; 88% were seen once. The specimen was peripheral blood. These receptors were collected from a human donor in a cohort sampled during active COVID-19. CDR3s include the opening cysteine and the closing phenylalanine or tryptophan. The order of the fields is D gene, V gene, J gene, clone size, CDR3 DNA, CDR3 protein. The D gene is left open where the match is weak. Clone size is stated in some rows and not others, as once, few, many or a class when expanded.

D: .; V: TRBV4-1; J: TRBJ2-5; size: .; DNA: TGCGCCAGCACCTCAAGACTGACAGAGCAAGAGACCCAGTACTTC; CDR3: CASTSRLTEQETQYF
D: TRBD2; V: TRBV11-1; J: TRBJ2-1; size: .; DNA: TGTGCCAGCAGACCTAGCGGGGTTAAGGAGCAGTTCTTC; CDR3: CASRPSGVKEQFF
D: TRBD2; V: TRBV7-6; J: TRBJ2-3; size: .; DNA: TGTGCCAGCAGCCGGAGGACAGCGGGGGGTAGCACAGATACGCAGTATTTT; CDR3: CASSRRTAGGSTDTQYF
D: TRBD1; V: TRBV6-5; J: TRBJ1-4; size: .; DNA: TGTGCCAGCAGTCCTACAGGGGGCGTACGTGAAAAACTGTTTTTT; CDR3: CASSPTGGVREKLFF
D: TRBD1; V: TRBV7-9; J: TRBJ1-5; size: .; DNA: TGTGCCAGCAGCTTGGGACAGGGCAATCAGCCCCAGCATTTT; CDR3: CASSLGQGNQPQHF
D: .; V: TRBV19; J: TRBJ1-3; size: .; DNA: TGTGCCAGTAGTACCCAGGGGTCTGGAAACACCATATATTTT; CDR3: CASSTQGSGNTIYF
D: .; V: TRBV6-1; J: TRBJ2-5; size: .; DNA: TGTGCCAGCAGTGAATACAGGGTGGTGAGGGAGACCCAGTACTTC; CDR3: CASSEYRVVRETQYF
D: .; V: TRBV5-1; J: TRBJ2-1; size: few; DNA: TGCGCCAGCAGCGCTTCCTCCGGAGGGGTTAGAGGGGAGCAGTTCTTC; CDR3: CASSASSGGVRGEQFF
D: TRBD2; V: TRBV7-9; J: TRBJ2-5; size: .; DNA: TGTGCCAGCAGCCTCACTAGCGGGAGGGCTGGAGAGACCCAGTACTTC; CDR3: CASSLTSGRAGETQYF
D: .; V: TRBV2; J: TRBJ1-5; size: once; DNA: TGTGCCAGCAGTGGGGACACTAGCAATCAGCCCCAGCATTTT; CDR3: CASSGDTSNQPQHF
D: .; V: TRBV7-2; J: TRBJ1-6; size: .; DNA: TGTGCCAGCAGCGCGAGCCGTTCGGCACCCCTCCACTTT; CDR3: CASSASRSAPLHF
D: TRBD2; V: TRBV5-4; J: TRBJ2-5; size: .; DNA: TGTGCCAGCAGCCGGACTAGCGGCTTCCAAGAGACCCAGTACTTC; CDR3: CASSRTSGFQETQYF
D: TRBD2; V: TRBV11-2; J: TRBJ2-3; size: once; DNA: TGTGCCAGCAACTCGACCCCCGGGACTAGCGGGAGGGTGGAGTATTTT; CDR3: CASNSTPGTSGRVEYF
D: .; V: TRBV27; J: TRBJ2-6; size: .; DNA: TGTGCCAGCAGTAACCACAGGGCTGGGGCCAACGTCCTGACTTTC; CDR3: CASSNHRAGANVLTF
D: TRBD1; V: TRBV12-3/TRBV12-4; J: TRBJ2-1; size: .; DNA: TGTGCCAGCAGTTGGACAGGGGTCAATGAGCAGTTCTTC; CDR3: CASSWTGVNEQFF
D: .; V: TRBV10-3; J: TRBJ1-1; size: .; DNA: TGTGCCATCAGTGAGCCGGGACACCCGAACACTGAAGCTTTCTTT; CDR3: CAISEPGHPNTEAFF
D: .; V: TRBV18; J: TRBJ2-2; size: .; DNA: TGTGCCAGCTCACTGACAGCCACCGGGGAGCTGTTTTTT; CDR3: CASSLTATGELFF
D: TRBD1; V: TRBV5-1; J: TRBJ2-7; size: .; DNA: TGCGCCAGCAGCTTGTCCGGGACAGGGGTCTACGAGCAGTACTTC; CDR3: CASSLSGTGVYEQYF
D: .; V: TRBV5-1; J: TRBJ2-1; size: .; DNA: TGCGCCAGCAGCTTGGGGGACACCCACAATGAGCAGTTCTTC; CDR3: CASSLGDTHNEQFF
D: TRBD1; V: TRBV6-6; J: TRBJ1-5; size: .; DNA: TGTGCCAGCAGCCTGGGACAGGGGGTCCTGCATTTT; CDR3: CASSLGQGVLHF
D: TRBD2; V: TRBV7-2; J: TRBJ2-1; size: .; DNA: TGTGCCAGCAGCCATCAAGCGGGGGGGCTCGATGAGCAGTTCTTC; CDR3: CASSHQAGGLDEQFF
D: TRBD2; V: TRBV7-9; J: TRBJ2-5; size: .; DNA: TGTGCCAGCAGCCCCCAGCAGCGGGGAGAGACCCAGTACTTC; CDR3: CASSPQQRGETQYF
D: TRBD1; V: TRBV3-1/TRBV3-2; J: TRBJ2-3; size: .; DNA: TGTGCCAGCAGCCAAGATATAACGGACAGGGTTGGAGATACGCAGTATTTT; CDR3: CASSQDITDRVGDTQYF
D: TRBD1; V: TRBV5-1; J: TRBJ1-2; size: .; DNA: TGCGCCAGCAGCTTGGGAAACACAGGGGGTACTAACTATGGCTACACCTTC; CDR3: CASSLGNTGGTNYGYTF
D: TRBD1; V: TRBV7-8; J: TRBJ1-2; size: few; DNA: TGTGCCAGCAGCTTAGGAGTAGGGACAGGGGGCTTTGGCTACACCTTC; CDR3: CASSLGVGTGGFGYTF
D: TRBD1; V: TRBV9; J: TRBJ2-7; size: .; DNA: TGTGCCAGCAGCGTAGAAGGGACAGGCCCTACGCAGTACTTC; CDR3: CASSVEGTGPTQYF
D: .; V: TRBV2; J: TRBJ2-7; size: .; DNA: TGTGCCAGCAGCTCCACAGGCCTTACCGAGCAGTACTTC; CDR3: CASSSTGLTEQYF
D: .; V: TRBV6-6; J: TRBJ1-6; size: .; DNA: TGTGCCAGCAGTTACTCGGCTCCCTCGTATAATTCACCCCTCCACTTT; CDR3: CASSYSAPSYNSPLHF
D: .; V: TRBV3-1/TRBV3-2; J: TRBJ1-4; size: .; DNA: TGTGCCAGCAGCTCACGCCGACTTAATGAAAAACTGTTTTTT; CDR3: CASSSRRLNEKLFF
D: .; V: TRBV5-5; J: TRBJ2-7; size: .; DNA: TGTGCCAGCAGCTCGCGGGGCTCCCCCTACGAGCAGTACTTC; CDR3: CASSSRGSPYEQYF
D: TRBD2; V: TRBV7-8; J: TRBJ2-7; size: .; DNA: TGTGCCAGCAGCTCCCCGGGACTAGCCGGAAGGAGCTCCTACGAGCAGTACTTC; CDR3: CASSSPGLAGRSSYEQYF
D: .; V: TRBV2; J: TRBJ2-7; size: .; DNA: TGTGCCAGCAGTGAACGAGGCGAGCAGTACTTC; CDR3: CASSERGEQYF
D: TRBD1; V: TRBV29-1; J: TRBJ1-1; size: .; DNA: TGCAGCTTTTTGAACAGGGGGCGTACTGAAGCTTTCTTT; CDR3: CSFLNRGRTEAFF
D: TRBD1; V: TRBV18; J: TRBJ2-2; size: .; DNA: TGTGCCAGCTCACAGCTAAGTCTAACCGGGACAGGGATCACCGGGGAGCTGTTTTTT; CDR3: CASSQLSLTGTGITGELFF
D: .; V: TRBV7-2; J: TRBJ1-1; size: .; DNA: TGTGCCAGCAGCTTACCGATTACAGGGGAAGCTTTCTTT; CDR3: CASSLPITGEAFF
D: TRBD1; V: TRBV4-3; J: TRBJ1-2; size: .; DNA: TGCGCCAGCAGCCAAGAGGACAGGGGCCGGGGCTACACCTTC; CDR3: CASSQEDRGRGYTF
D: .; V: TRBV4-3; J: TRBJ2-7; size: .; DNA: TGCGCCAGCAGCCAAGGCACAGAGTACTACGAGCAGTACTTC; CDR3: CASSQGTEYYEQYF
D: TRBD2; V: TRBV3-1/TRBV3-2; J: TRBJ2-7; size: .; DNA: TGTGCCAGCAGCCAAGCTAGCGGGGGCTACGAGCAGTACTTC; CDR3: CASSQASGGYEQYF
D: .; V: TRBV5-1; J: TRBJ1-6; size: .; DNA: TGCGCCAGCAGCTTGGAGAACAGGGATAATTCACCCCTCCACTTT; CDR3: CASSLENRDNSPLHF
D: TRBD1; V: TRBV3-1/TRBV3-2; J: TRBJ1-3; size: once; DNA: TGTGCCAGCAGCCTCGGGACAGGGGAAGGAAACACCATATATTTT; CDR3: CASSLGTGEGNTIYF
D: .; V: TRBV19; J: TRBJ2-6; size: .; DNA: TGTGCCAGTAGGACGGGGTCGCAGGCCAACGTCCTGACTTTC; CDR3: CASRTGSQANVLTF
D: .; V: TRBV15; J: TRBJ2-5; size: .; DNA: TGTGCCACCAGCAAGTGGGGCACGGAGACCCAGTACTTC; CDR3: CATSKWGTETQYF
D: TRBD1; V: TRBV7-9; J: TRBJ1-1; size: .; DNA: TGTGCCAGCAGATGGCGTACAGGGGACGACACTGAAGCTTTCTTT; CDR3: CASRWRTGDDTEAFF
D: TRBD2; V: TRBV6-5; J: TRBJ2-7; size: few; DNA: TGTGCCAGCAGGGTGGGACTAGCGAGAACCTACGAGCAGTACTTC; CDR3: CASRVGLARTYEQYF
D: TRBD1; V: TRBV29-1; J: TRBJ1-1; size: .; DNA: TGCAGCGCCCGGACAGGGGACACTGAAGCTTTCTTT; CDR3: CSARTGDTEAFF